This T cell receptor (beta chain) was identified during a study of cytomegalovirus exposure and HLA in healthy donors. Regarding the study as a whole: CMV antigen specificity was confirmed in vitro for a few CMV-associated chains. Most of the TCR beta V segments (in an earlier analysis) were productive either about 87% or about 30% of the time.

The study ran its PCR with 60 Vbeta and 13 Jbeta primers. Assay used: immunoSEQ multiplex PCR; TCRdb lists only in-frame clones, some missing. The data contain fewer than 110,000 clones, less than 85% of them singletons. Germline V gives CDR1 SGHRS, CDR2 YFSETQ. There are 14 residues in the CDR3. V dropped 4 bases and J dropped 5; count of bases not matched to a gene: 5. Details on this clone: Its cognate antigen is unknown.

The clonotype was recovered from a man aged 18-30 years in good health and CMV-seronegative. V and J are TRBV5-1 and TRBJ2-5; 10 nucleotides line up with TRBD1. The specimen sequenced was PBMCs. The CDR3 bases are TGCGCCAGCAGCCGGGACAGGGGTGGGGAGACCCAGTACTTC. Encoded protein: CASSRDRGGETQYF.